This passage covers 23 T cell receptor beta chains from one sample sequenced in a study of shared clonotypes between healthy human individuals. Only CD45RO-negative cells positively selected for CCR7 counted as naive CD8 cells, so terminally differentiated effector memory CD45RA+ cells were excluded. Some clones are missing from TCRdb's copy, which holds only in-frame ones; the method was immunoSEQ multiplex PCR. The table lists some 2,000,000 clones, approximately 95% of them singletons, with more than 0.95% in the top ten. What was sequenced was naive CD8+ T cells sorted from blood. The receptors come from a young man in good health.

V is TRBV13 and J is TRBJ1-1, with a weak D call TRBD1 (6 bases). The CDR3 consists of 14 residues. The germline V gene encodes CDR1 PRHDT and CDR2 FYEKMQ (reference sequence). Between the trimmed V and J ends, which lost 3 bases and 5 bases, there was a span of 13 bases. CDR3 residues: CASSFRGAGTEAFF. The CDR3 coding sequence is TGTGCCAGCAGCTTTCGGGGGGCCGGGACTGAAGCTTTCTTT.

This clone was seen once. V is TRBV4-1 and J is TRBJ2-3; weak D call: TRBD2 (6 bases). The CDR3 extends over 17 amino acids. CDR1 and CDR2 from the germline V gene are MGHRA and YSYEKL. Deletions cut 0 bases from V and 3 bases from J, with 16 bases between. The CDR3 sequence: CASSQDGLGTGTDTQYF. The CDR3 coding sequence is TGCGCCAGCAGCCAAGATGGGCTAGGGACTGGTACAGATACGCAGTATTTT.

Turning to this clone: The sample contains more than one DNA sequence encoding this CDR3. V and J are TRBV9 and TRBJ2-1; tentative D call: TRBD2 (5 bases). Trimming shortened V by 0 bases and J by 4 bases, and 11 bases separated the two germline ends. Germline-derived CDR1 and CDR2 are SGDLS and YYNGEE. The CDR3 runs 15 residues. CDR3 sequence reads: CASSVAGLIYNEQFF. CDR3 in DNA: TGTGCCAGCAGCGTAGCGGGGTTGATATACAATGAGCAGTTCTTC.

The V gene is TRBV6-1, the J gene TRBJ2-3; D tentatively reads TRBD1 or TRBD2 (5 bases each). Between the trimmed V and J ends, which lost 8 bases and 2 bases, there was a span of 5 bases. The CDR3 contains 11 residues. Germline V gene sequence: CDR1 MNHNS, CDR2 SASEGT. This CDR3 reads CASGTTDTQYF. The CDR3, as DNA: TGTGCCAGCGGGACCACAGATACGCAGTATTTT.

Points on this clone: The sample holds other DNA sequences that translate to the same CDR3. CDR3 sequence reads: CASSPRGGPYEQYF. As DNA, the CDR3 is TGCGCCAGCAGTCCTCGGGGAGGCCCCTACGAGCAGTACTTC. The chain uses TRBV5-1 and TRBJ2-7; maybe TRBD2 (6 bases). Looked up from germline, CDR1 is SGHRS and CDR2 is YFSETQ. CDR3 length: 14 amino acids. V was clipped by 5 bases and J by 2 bases, with 14 bases between them. Full variable domain (outside the CDR3, taken from reference TRBV5-1 and TRBJ2-7): KAGVTQTPRYLIKTRGQQVTLSCSPISGHRSVSWYQQTPGQGLQFLFEYFSETQRNKGNFPGRFSGRQFSNSRSEMNVSTLELGDSALYLCASSPRGGPYEQYFGPGTRLTVT.

The chain's CDR3 is CASSAIGQGLREQYF. The CDR3 DNA reads as TGTGCCAGCAGTGCTATCGGACAGGGTCTACGGGAGCAGTACTTC. The chain has TRBV2 and TRBJ2-7, with TRBD1 identical over 8 bases. After removal of 4 bases from V and 7 bases from J, the junction contained 12 bases not matched to a gene. The germline V gene has CDR1 SNHLY and CDR2 FYNNEI. The CDR3 is 15 amino acids.

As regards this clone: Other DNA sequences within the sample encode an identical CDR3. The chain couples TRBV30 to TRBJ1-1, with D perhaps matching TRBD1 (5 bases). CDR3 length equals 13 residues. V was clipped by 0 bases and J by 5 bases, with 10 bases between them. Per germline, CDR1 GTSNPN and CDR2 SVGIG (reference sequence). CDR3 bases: TGTGCCTGGAGTGTCCTTGGGGGGACTGAAGCTTTCTTT. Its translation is CAWSVLGGTEAFF.

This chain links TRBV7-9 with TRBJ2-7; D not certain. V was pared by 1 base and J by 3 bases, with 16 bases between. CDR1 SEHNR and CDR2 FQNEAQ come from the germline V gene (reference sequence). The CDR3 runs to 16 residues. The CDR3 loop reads CASSLVERQGSYEQYF. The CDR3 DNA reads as TGTGCCAGCAGCTTAGTCGAGAGACAAGGCAGCTACGAGCAGTACTTC.

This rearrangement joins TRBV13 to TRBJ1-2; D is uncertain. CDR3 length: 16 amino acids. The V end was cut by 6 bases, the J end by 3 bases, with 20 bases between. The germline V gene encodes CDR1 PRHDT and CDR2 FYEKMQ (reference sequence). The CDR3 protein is CASSLSSGGGDYGYTF. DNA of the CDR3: TGTGCCAGCAGTCTTTCCAGTGGAGGTGGTGACTATGGCTACACCTTC. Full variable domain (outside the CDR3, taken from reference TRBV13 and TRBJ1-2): AAGVIQSPRHLIKEKRETATLKCYPIPRHDTVYWYQQGPGQDPQFLISFYEKMQSDKGSIPDRFSAQQFSDYHSELNMSSLELGDSALYFCASSLSSGGGDYGYTFGSGTRLTVV.

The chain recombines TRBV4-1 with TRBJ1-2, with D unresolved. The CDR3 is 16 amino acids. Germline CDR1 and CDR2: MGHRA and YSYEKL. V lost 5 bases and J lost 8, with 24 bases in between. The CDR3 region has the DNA TGCGCCAGCAGCTTATTATTATCCGGGCCCCTTCAGGGCTACACCTTC. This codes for CASSLLLSGPLQGYTF.

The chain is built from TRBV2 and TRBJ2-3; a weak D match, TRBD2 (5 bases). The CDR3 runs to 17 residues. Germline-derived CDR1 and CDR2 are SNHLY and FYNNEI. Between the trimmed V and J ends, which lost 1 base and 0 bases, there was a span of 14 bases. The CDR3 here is CASSEGLARFSTDTQYF. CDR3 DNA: TGTGCCAGCAGTGAAGGGCTAGCCCGATTCAGCACAGATACGCAGTATTTT.

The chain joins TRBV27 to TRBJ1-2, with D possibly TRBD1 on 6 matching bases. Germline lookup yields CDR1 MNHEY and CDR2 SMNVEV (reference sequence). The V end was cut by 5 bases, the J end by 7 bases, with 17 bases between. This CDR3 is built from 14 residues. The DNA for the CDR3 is TGTGCCAGCAGTCCGCTAGGGGGGGCCTCTGGCTACACCTTC. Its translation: CASSPLGGASGYTF.

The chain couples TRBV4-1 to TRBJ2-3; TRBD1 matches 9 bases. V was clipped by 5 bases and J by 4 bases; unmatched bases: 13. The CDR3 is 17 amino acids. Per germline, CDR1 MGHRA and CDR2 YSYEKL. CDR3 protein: CASSWTPGQGIPDTQYF. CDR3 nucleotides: TGCGCCAGCAGCTGGACTCCGGGACAGGGAATACCAGATACGCAGTATTTT.

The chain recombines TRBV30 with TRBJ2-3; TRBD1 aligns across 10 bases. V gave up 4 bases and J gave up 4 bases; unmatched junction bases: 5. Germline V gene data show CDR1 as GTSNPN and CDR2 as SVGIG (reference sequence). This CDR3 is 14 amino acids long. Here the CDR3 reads CAWIPGQGADTQYF. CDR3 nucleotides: TGTGCCTGGATCCCCGGACAGGGGGCAGATACGCAGTATTTT.

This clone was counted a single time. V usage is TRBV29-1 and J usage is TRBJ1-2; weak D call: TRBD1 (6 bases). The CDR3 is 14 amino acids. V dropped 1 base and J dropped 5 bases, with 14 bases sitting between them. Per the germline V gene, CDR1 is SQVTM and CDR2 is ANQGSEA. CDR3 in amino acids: CSVEGTTGTYGYTF. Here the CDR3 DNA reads TGCAGCGTTGAAGGAACTACAGGGACGTATGGCTACACCTTC.

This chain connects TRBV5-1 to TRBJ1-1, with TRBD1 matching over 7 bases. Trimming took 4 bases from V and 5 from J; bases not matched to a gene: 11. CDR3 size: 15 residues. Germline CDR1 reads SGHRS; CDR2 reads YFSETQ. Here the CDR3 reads CASSTGQGVGTEAFF. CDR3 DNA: TGCGCCAGCAGCACGGGGCAGGGGGTCGGGACTGAAGCTTTCTTT. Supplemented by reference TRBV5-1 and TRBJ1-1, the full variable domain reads KAGVTQTPRYLIKTRGQQVTLSCSPISGHRSVSWYQQTPGQGLQFLFEYFSETQRNKGNFPGRFSGRQFSNSRSEMNVSTLELGDSALYLCASSTGQGVGTEAFFGQGTRLTVV.

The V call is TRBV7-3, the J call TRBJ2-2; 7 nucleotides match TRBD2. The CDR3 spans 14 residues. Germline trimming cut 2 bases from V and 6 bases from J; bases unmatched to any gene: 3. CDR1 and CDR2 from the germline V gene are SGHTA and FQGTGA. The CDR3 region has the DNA TGTGCCAGCAGCTTAGGACTAGATCCCGGGGAGCTGTTTTTT. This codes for CASSLGLDPGELFF. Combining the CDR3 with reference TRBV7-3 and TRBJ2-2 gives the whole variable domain GAGVSQTPSNKVTEKGKYVELRCDPISGHTALYWYRQSLGQGPEFLIYFQGTGAADDSGLPNDRFFAVRPEGSVSTLKIQRTERGDSAVYLCASSLGLDPGELFFGEGSRLTVL.

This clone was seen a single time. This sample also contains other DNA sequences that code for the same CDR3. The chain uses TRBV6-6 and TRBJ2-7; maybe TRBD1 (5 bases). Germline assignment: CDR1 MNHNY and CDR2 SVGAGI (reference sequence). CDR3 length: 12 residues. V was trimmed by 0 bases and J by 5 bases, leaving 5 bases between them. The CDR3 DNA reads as TGTGCCAGCAGTTACTCCAGGGACGAGCAGTACTTC. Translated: CASSYSRDEQYF.

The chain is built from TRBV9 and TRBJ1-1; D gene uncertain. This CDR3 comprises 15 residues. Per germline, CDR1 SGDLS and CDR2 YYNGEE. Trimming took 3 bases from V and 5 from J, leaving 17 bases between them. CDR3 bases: TGTGCCAGCAGCGGAGGTGGACGGGGAAGAACTGAAGCTTTCTTT. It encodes CASSGGGRGRTEAFF.

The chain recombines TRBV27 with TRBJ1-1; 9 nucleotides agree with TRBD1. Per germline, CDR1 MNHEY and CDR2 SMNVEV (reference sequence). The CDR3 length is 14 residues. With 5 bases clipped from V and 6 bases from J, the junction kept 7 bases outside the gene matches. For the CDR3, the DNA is TGTGCCAGCAGTCCACAGGGGGCGCTTGCTGAAGCTTTCTTT. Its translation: CASSPQGALAEAFF.

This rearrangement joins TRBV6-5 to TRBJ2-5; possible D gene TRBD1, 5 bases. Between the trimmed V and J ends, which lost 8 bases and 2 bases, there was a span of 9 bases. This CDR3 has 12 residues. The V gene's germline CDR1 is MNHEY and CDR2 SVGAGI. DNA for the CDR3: TGTGCCAGCTATGACAGTCAAGAGACCCAGTACTTC. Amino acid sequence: CASYDSQETQYF.

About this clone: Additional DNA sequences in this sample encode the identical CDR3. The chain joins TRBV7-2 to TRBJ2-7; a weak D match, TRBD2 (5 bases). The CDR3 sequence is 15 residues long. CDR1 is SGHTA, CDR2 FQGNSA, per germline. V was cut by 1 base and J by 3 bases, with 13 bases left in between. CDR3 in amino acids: CASSLGSGGFYEQYF. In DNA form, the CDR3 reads TGTGCCAGCAGCTTAGGATCCGGAGGATTCTACGAGCAGTACTTC.

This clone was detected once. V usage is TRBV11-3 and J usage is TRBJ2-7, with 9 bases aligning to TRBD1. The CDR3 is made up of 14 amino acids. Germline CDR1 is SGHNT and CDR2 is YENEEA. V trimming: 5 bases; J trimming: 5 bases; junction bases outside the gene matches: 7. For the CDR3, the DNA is TGTGCCAGCAGCCCCGGGACAGGGACGGACGAGCAGTACTTC. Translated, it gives CASSPGTGTDEQYF.